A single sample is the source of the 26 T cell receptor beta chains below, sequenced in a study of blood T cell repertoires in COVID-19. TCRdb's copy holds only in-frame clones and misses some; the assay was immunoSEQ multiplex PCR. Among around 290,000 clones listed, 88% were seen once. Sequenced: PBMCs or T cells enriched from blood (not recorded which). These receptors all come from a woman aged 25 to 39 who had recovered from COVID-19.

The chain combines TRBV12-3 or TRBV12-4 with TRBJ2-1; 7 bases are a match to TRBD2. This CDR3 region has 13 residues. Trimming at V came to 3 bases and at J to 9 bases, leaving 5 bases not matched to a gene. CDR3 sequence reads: CASSLVAGVEQFF. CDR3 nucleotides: TGTGCCAGCAGTTTGGTTGCGGGGGTTGAGCAGTTCTTC.

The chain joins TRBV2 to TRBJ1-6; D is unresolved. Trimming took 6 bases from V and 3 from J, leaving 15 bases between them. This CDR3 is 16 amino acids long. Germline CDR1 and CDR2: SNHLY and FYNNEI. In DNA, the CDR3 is TGTGCCAGCAGGGTCACTCACACTAACTATAATTCACCCCTCCACTTT. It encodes CASRVTHTNYNSPLHF.

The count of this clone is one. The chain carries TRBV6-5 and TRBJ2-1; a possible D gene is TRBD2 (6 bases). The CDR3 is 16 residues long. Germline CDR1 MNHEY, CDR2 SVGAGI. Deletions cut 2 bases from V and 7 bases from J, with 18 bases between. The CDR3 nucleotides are TGTGCCAGCAGTTACCATGTGTCTAGCGTTTTTAATGAGCAGTTCTTC. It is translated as CASSYHVSSVFNEQFF.

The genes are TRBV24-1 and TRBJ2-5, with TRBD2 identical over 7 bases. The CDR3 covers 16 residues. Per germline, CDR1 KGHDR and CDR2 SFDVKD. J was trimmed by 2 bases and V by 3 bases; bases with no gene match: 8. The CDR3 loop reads CATSDGGVAVQETQYF. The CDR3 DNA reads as TGTGCCACCAGTGATGGGGGGGTGGCAGTGCAAGAGACCCAGTACTTC.

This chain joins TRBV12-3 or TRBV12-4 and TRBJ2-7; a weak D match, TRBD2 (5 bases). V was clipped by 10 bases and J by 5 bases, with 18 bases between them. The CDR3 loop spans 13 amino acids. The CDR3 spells CATGFGLANEQYF. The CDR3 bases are TGTGCCACGGGATTCGGGCTAGCAAACGAGCAGTACTTC.

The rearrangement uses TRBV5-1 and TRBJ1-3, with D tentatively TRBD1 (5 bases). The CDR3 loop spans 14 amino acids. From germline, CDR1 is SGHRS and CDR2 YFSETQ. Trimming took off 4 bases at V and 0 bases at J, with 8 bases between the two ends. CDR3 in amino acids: CASSPQGSGNTIYF. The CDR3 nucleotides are TGCGCCAGCAGCCCGCAGGGCTCTGGAAACACCATATATTTT.

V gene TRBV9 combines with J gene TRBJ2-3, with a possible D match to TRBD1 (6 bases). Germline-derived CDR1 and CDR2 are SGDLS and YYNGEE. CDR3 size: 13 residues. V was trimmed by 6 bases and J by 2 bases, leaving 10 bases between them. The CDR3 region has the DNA TGTGCCAGCAAAGGGGGTTACACAGATACGCAGTATTTT. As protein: CASKGGYTDTQYF. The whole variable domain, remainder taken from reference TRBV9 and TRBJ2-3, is DSGVTQTPKHLITATGQRVTLRCSPRSGDLSVYWYQQSLDQGLQFLIQYYNGEERAKGNILERFSAQQFPDLHSELNLSSLELGDSALYFCASKGGYTDTQYFGPGTRLTVL.

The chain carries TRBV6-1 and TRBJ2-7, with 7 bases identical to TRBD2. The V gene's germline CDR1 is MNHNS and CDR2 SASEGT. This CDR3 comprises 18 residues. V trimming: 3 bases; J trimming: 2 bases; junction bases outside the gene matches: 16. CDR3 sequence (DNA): TGTGCCAGCAGTGAGTCACGCTACCCTCGGGAGGCCCCCTACGAGCAGTACTTC. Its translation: CASSESRYPREAPYEQYF.

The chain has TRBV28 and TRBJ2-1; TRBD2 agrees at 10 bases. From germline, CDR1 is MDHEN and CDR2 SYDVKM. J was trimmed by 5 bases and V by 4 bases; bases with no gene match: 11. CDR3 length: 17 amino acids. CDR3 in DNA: TGTGCCAGCAGTTCATTAGCGGGGGGATATACTGACAATGAGCAGTTCTTC. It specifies CASSSLAGGYTDNEQFF.

The CDR3 DNA reads TGTGCCAGTAGTACTAGCGGGAGTGTAAACATTCAGTACTTC. This translates into CASSTSGSVNIQYF. This chain uses TRBV19 with TRBJ2-4; 10 nucleotides agree with TRBD2. Germline CDR1 LNHDA, CDR2 SQIVND (reference sequence). The ends lost 4 bases at V and 6 bases at J; junction bases unmatched: 3. This CDR3 is 14 amino acids long. Full variable domain (missing parts from reference TRBV19 and TRBJ2-4): DGGITQSPKYLFRKEGQNVTLSCEQNLNHDAMYWYRQDPGQGLRLIYYSQIVNDFQKGDIAEGYSVSREKKESFPLTVTSAQKNPTAFYLCASSTSGSVNIQYFGAGTRLSVL.

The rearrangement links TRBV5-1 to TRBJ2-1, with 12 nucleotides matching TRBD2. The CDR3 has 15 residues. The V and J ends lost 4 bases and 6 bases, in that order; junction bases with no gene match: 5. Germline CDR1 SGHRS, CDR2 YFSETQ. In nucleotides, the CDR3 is TGCGCCAGCAGCCCAGGACTAGCGGGAATCAATGAGCAGTTCTTC. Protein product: CASSPGLAGINEQFF. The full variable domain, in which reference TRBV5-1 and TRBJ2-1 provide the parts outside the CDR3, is KAGVTQTPRYLIKTRGQQVTLSCSPISGHRSVSWYQQTPGQGLQFLFEYFSETQRNKGNFPGRFSGRQFSNSRSEMNVSTLELGDSALYLCASSPGLAGINEQFFGPGTRLTVL.

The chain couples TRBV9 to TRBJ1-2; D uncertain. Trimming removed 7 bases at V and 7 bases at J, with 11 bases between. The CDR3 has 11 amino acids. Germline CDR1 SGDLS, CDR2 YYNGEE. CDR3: CASARAGGYTF. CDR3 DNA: TGTGCCAGCGCGCGGGCGGGTGGCTACACCTTC.

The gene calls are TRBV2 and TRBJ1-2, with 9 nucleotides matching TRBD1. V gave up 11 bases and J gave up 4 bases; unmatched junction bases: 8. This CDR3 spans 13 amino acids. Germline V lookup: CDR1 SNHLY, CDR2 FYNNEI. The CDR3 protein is CAGDRAAPYGYTF. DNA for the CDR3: TGTGCCGGGGACAGGGCCGCACCCTATGGCTACACCTTC.

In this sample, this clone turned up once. This CDR3 is CASSLRTGTNQETQYF. CDR3 DNA sequence: TGTGCCAGCAGCTTAAGGACAGGGACGAACCAAGAGACCCAGTACTTC. This chain links TRBV7-8 with TRBJ2-5; 8 positions agree with TRBD1. Losses at the gene ends were 2 bases for V and 0 bases for J; bases not matched to a gene: 5. The germline V gene has CDR1 SGHVS and CDR2 FQNEAQ. The CDR3 consists of 16 residues. Combining the CDR3 with reference TRBV7-8 and TRBJ2-5 gives the whole variable domain GAGVSQSPRYKVAKRGQDVALRCDPISGHVSLFWYQQALGQGPEFLTYFQNEAQLDKSGLPSDRFFAERPEGSVSTLKIQRTQQEDSAVYLCASSLRTGTNQETQYFGPGTRLLVL.

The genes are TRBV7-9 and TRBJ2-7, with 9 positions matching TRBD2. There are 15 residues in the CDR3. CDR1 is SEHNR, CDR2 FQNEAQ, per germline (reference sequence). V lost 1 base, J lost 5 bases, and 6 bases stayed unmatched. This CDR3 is CASSLGEGLADEQYF. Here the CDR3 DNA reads TGTGCCAGCAGCTTAGGAGAGGGACTAGCTGACGAGCAGTACTTC.

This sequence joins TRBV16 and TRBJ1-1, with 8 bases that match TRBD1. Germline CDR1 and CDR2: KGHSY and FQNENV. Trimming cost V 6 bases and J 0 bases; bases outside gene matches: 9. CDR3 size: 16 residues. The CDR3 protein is CASSLGQGFLNTEAFF. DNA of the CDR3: TGTGCCAGCAGTCTCGGACAGGGCTTCCTGAACACTGAAGCTTTCTTT.

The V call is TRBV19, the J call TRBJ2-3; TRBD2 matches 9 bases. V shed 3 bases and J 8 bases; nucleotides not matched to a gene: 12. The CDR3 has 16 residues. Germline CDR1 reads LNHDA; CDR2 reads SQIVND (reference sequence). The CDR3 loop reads CASSMGSGGLPGTQYF. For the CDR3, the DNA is TGTGCCAGTAGTATGGGCAGCGGGGGGCTACCCGGTACGCAGTATTTT.

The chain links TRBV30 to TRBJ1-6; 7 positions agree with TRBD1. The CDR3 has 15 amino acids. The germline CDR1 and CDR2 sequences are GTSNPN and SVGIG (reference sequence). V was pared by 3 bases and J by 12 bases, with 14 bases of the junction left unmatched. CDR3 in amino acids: CAWSKRIRDSQPLHF. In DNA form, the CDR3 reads TGTGCCTGGAGCAAAAGGATCCGGGACAGTCAACCCCTCCACTTT.

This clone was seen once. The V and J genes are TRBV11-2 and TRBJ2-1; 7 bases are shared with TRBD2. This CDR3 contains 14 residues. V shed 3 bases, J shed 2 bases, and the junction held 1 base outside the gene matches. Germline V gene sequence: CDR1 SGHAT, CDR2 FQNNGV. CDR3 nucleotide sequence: TGTGCCAGCAGCTTCCGGGGGGCCTACAATGAGCAGTTCTTC. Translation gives CASSFRGAYNEQFF.

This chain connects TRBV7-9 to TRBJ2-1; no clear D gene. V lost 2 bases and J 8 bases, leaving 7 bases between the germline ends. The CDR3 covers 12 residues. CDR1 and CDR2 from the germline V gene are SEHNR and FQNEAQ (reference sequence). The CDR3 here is CASSLISDEQFF. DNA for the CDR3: TGTGCCAGCAGCTTAATTTCGGATGAGCAGTTCTTC. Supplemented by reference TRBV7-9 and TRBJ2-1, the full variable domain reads DTGVSQNPRHKITKRGQNVTFRCDPISEHNRLYWYRQTLGQGPEFLTYFQNEAQLEKSRLLSDRFSAERPKGSFSTLEIQRTEQGDSAMYLCASSLISDEQFFGPGTRLTVL.

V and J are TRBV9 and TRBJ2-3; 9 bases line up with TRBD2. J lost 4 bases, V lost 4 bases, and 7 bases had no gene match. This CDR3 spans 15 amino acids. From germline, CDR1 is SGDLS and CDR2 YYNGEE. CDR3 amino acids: CASSPYGGRADTQYF. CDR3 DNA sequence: TGTGCCAGCAGCCCATACGGCGGGAGGGCAGATACGCAGTATTTT.

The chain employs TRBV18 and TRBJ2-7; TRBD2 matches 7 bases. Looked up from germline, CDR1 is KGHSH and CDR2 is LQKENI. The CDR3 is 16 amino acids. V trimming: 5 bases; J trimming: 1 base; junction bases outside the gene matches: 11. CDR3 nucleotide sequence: TGTGCCAGCTCAACCTCCTCTAGCGGTCCTTCCTACGAGCAGTACTTC. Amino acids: CASSTSSSGPSYEQYF.

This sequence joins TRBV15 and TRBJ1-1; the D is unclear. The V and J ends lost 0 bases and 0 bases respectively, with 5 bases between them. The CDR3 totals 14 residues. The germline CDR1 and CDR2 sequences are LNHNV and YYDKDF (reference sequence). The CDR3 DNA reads TGTGCCACCAGCAGAGATTATGTGAACACTGAAGCTTTCTTT. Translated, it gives CATSRDYVNTEAFF.

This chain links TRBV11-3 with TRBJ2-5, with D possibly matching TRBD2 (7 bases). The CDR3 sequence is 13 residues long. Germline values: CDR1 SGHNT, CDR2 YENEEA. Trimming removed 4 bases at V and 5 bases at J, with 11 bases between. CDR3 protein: CASSSGGHETQYF. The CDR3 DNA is TGTGCCAGCAGCTCCGGGGGGCACGAGACCCAGTACTTC.

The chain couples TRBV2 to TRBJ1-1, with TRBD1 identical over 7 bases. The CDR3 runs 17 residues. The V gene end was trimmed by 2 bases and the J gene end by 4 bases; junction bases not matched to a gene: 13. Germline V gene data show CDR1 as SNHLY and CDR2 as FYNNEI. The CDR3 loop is CASSEYGDRASATEAFF. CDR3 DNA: TGTGCCAGCAGTGAATACGGAGACAGGGCTAGTGCCACTGAAGCTTTCTTT. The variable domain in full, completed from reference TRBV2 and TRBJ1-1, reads EPEVTQTPSHQVTQMGQEVILRCVPISNHLYFYWYRQILGQKVEFLVSFYNNEISEKSEIFDDQFSVERPDGSNFTLKIRSTKLEDSAMYFCASSEYGDRASATEAFFGQGTRLTVV.

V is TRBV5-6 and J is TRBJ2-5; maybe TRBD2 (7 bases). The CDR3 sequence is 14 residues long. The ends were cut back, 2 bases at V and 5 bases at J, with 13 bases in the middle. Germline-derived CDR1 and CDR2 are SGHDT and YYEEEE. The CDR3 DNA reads TGTGCCAGCAGCTTCGGGGGGCGCCTTGAGACCCAGTACTTC. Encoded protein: CASSFGGRLETQYF.